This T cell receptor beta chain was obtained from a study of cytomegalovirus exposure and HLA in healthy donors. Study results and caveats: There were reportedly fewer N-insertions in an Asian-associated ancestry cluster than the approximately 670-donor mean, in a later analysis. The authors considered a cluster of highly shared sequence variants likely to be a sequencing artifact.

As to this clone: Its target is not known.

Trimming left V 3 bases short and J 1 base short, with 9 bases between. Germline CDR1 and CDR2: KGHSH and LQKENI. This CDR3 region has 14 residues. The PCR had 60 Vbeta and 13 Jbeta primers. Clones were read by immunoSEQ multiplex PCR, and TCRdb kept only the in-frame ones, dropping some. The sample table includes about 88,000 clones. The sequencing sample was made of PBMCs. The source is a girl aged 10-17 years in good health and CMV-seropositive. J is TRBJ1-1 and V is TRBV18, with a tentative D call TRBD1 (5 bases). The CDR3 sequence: CASSPVQGNTEAFF. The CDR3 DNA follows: TGTGCCAGCTCACCGGTTCAGGGGAACACTGAAGCTTTCTTT.